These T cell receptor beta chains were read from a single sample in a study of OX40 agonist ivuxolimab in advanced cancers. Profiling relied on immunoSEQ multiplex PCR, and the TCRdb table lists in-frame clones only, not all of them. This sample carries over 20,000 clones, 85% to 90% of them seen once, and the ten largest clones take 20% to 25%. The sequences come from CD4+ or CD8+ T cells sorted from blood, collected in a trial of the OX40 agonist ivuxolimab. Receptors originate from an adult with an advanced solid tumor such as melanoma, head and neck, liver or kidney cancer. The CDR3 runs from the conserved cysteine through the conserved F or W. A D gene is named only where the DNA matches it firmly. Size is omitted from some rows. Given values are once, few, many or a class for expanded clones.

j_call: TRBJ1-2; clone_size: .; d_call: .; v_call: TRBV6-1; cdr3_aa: CASSVGQNYGYTF; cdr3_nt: TGTGCCAGCAGCGTTGGACAGAACTATGGCTACACCTTC
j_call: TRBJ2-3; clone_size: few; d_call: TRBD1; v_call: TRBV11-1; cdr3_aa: CASSLEGQGYTDTQYF; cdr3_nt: TGTGCCAGCAGCTTAGAAGGACAGGGATACACAGATACGCAGTATTTT
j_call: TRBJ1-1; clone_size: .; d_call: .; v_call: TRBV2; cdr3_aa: CAKEMNTEAFF; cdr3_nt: TGTGCCAAAGAAATGAACACTGAAGCTTTCTTT
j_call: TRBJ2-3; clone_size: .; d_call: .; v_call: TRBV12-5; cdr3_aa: CASGLSQINGAQYF; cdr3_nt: TGTGCTAGTGGTTTGAGCCAGATCAATGGGGCGCAGTATTTT
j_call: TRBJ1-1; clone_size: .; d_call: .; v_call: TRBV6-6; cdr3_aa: CASNPLNTEAFF; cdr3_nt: TGTGCCAGCAATCCGTTAAACACTGAAGCTTTCTTT
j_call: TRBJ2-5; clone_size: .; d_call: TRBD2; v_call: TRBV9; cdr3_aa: CASSVLQAGEEETQYF; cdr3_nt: TGTGCCAGCAGCGTCCTACAAGCGGGGGAGGAAGAGACCCAGTACTTC
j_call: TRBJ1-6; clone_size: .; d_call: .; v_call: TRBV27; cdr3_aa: CASSFASSYNSPLHF; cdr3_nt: TGTGCCAGCAGTTTTGCCTCCTCCTATAATTCACCCCTCCACTTT
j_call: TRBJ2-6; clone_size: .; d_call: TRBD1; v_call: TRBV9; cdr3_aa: CASSADRGLSGANVLTF; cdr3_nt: TGTGCCAGCAGCGCCGACAGGGGACTCTCTGGGGCCAACGTCCTGACTTTC
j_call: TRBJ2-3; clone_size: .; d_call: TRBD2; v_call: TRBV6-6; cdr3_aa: CATSPGTSGSRDTQYF; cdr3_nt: TGTGCCACCTCGCCGGGGACTAGCGGATCCCGGGATACGCAGTATTTT
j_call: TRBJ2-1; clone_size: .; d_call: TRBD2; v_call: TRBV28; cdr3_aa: CATEELAAYNEQFF; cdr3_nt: TGTGCCACCGAAGAACTAGCGGCCTACAATGAGCAGTTCTTC
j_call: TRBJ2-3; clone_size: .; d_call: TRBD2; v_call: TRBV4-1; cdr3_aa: CASSQGVAGGNTDTQYF; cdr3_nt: TGCGCCAGCAGCCAGGGTGTTGCGGGGGGGAACACAGATACGCAGTATTTT
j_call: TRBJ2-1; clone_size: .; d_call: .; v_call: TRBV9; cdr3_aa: CASNEGVVYNEQFF; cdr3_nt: TGTGCCAGCAATGAGGGAGTGGTCTACAATGAGCAGTTCTTC
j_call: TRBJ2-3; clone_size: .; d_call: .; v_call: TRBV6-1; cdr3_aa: CASSETPGWETDTQYF; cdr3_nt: TGTGCCAGCAGTGAGACTCCGGGGTGGGAAACAGATACGCAGTATTTT
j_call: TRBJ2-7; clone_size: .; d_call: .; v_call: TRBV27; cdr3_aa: CASSLSGGANLMDEQYF; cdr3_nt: TGTGCCAGCAGTTTATCGGGGGGCGCGAACCTTATGGACGAGCAGTACTTC
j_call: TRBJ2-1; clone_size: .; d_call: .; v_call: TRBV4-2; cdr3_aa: CASSQETVDEQFF; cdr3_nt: TGTGCCAGCAGCCAAGAAACAGTTGATGAGCAGTTCTTC
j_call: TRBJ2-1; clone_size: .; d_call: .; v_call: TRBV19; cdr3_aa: CASSRKEGQPYNEQFF; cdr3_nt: TGTGCCAGTAGTAGAAAGGAGGGTCAGCCCTACAATGAGCAGTTCTTC
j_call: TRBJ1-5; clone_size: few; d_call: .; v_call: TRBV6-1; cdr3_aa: CASSEKGHKGNQPQHF; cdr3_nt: TGTGCCAGCAGTGAAAAGGGACACAAGGGCAATCAGCCCCAGCATTTT
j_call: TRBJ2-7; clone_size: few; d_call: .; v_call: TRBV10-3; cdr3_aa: CAISGQQTRHEQYF; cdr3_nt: TGTGCCATCAGTGGCCAACAGACCCGCCACGAGCAGTACTTC
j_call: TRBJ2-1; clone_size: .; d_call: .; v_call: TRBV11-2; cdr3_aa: CASSSADNEQFF; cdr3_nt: TGTGCCAGCAGCTCAGCTGACAATGAGCAGTTCTTC
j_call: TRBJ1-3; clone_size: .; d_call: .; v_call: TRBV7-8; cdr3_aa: CASSLKERAGGNTIYF; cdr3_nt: TGTGCCAGCAGCTTAAAAGAGAGGGCAGGGGGAAACACCATATATTTT
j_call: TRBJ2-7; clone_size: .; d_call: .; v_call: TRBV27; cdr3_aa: CASSLGAGQKDEQYF; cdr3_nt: TGTGCCAGCAGTTTGGGGGCGGGACAGAAGGACGAGCAGTACTTC
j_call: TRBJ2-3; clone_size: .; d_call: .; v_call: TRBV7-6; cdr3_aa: CASSLGGRTDTQYF; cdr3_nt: TGTGCCAGCAGCTTAGGGGGGCGAACAGATACGCAGTATTTT
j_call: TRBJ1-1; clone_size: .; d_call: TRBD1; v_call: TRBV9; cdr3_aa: CASSGGLNTEAFF; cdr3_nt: TGTGCCAGCTCAGGGGGCCTGAACACTGAAGCTTTCTTT
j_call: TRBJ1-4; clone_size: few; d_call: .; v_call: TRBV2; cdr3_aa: CASSNTSGEKLFF; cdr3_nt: TGTGCCAGCAGTAATACCTCAGGTGAAAAACTGTTTTTT
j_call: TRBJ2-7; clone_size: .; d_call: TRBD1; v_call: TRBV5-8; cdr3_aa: CASSPAPGQGFSYEQYF; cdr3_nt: TGTGCCAGCAGCCCGGCTCCGGGACAGGGGTTCTCCTACGAGCAGTACTTC
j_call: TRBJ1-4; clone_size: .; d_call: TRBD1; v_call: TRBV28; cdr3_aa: CASSQTGQGDEKLFF; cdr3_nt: TGTGCCAGCAGCCAAACGGGACAGGGAGATGAAAAACTGTTTTTT
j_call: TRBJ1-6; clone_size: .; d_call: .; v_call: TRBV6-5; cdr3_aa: CASSFRSYNSPLHF; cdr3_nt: TGTGCCAGCAGTTTTCGCTCCTATAATTCACCCCTCCACTTT
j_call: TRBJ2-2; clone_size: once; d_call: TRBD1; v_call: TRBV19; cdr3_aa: CASGNLDRGLNTGELFF; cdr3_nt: TGTGCCAGTGGTAACTTAGACAGGGGGCTCAACACCGGGGAGCTGTTTTTT
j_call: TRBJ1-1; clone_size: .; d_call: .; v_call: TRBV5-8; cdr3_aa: CASSLAAEAFF; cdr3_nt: TGTGCCAGCAGCTTGGCGGCTGAAGCTTTCTTT
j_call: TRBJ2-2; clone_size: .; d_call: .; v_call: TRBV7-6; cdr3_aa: CASSLVPGELFF; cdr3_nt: TGTGCCAGCAGCTTAGTCCCAGGGGAGCTGTTTTTT
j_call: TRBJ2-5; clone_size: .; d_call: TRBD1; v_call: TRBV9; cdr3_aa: CASSATGGEETQYF; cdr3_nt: TGTGCCAGCAGCGCGACAGGGGGTGAGGAGACCCAGTACTTC
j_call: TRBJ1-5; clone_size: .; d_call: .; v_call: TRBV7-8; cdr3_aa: CASSFRRDFNQPQHF; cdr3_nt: TGTGCCAGCAGCTTTCGCAGGGATTTTAATCAGCCCCAGCATTTT
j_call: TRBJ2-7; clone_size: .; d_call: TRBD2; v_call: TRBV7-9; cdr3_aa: CASSLPQGLAGSSEQYF; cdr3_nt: TGTGCCAGCAGCCTTCCTCAGGGACTAGCGGGATCCTCCGAGCAGTACTTC
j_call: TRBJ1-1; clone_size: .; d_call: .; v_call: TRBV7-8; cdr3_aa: CASSLTGSLPFF; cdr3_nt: TGTGCCAGCAGCTTAACGGGGTCCCTCCCTTTCTTT
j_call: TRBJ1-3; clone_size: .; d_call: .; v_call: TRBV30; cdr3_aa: CAWSVGQLYSGNTIYF; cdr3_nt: TGTGCCTGGAGTGTAGGGCAGCTCTACTCTGGAAACACCATATATTTT
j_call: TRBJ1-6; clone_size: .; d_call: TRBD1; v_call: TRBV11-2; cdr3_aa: CASSRTGNNSPLHF; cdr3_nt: TGTGCCAGCAGCCGGACAGGGAACAATTCACCCCTCCACTTT
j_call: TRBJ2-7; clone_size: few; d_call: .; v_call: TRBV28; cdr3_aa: CASSLAGATTSYEQYF; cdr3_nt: TGTGCCAGCAGTTTAGCGGGGGCGACGACTTCCTACGAGCAGTACTTC
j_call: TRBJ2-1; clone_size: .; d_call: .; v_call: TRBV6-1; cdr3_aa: CASSEIQRNYNEQFF; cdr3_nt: TGTGCCAGCAGTGAGATTCAGAGAAACTACAATGAGCAGTTCTTC
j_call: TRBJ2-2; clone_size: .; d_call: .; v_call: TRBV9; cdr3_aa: CASSHRGVRGELFF; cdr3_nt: TGTGCCAGCAGCCACCGAGGGGTCAGGGGGGAGCTGTTTTTT
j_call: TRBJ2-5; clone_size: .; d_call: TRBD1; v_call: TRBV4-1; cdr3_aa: CASSQEGQGSETQYF; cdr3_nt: TGCGCCAGCAGCCAAGAAGGACAGGGCTCCGAGACCCAGTACTTC
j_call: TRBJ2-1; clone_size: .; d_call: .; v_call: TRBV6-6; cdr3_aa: CASTLVGPRNEQFF; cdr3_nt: TGTGCCAGCACCCTCGTTGGCCCCAGGAATGAGCAGTTCTTC
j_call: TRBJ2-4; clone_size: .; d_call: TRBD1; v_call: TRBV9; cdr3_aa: CASSVSGTGGYIQYF; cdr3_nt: TGTGCCAGCAGCGTTTCCGGGACAGGGGGATACATTCAGTACTTC
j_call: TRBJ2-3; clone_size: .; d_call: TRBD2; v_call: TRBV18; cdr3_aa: CASSPRGEGLADTQYF; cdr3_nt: TGTGCCAGCTCACCAAGGGGAGAGGGACTAGCGGATACGCAGTATTTT
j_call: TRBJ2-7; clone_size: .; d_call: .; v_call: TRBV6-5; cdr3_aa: CASSYSGEEQYF; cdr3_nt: TGTGCCAGCAGTTACTCCGGGGAGGAGCAGTACTTC
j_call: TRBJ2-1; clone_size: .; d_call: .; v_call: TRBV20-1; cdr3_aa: CSASPPIRFF; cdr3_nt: TGCAGTGCTAGTCCTCCAATACGGTTCTTC
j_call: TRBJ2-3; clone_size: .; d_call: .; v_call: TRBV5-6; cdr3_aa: CASSPGPLDTQYF; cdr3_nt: TGTGCCAGCAGCCCAGGACCGCTAGATACGCAGTATTTT
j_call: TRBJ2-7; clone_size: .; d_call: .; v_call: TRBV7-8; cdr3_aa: CASSLSGHYEQYF; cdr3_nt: TGTGCCAGCAGCCTGTCTGGGCACTACGAGCAGTACTTC